The rows below give T cell receptor beta chains drawn from one sample of a study of T-cell memory formation after mild COVID-19. TCRdb analysed the 5' RACE reads with MiXCR anew, one entry per CDR3 protein. This table holds 380,000 or so distinct CDR3 sequences, 14% found once. Sample: PBMCs or a T cell subset sorted from them (not recorded which). All receptors derive from a man in his late teens or twenties who had mild COVID-19 (a few samples of this study predate the infection). Cell type and time point are not known. Each CDR3 is given with its conserved first and last residue. The order of the fields is clone size, V gene, J gene, CDR3 protein. The size field is filled for only some rows; it gives once, few, many or a size class.

clone_size: few; v_call: TRBV7-2; j_call: TRBJ2-4; cdr3_aa: CASIEPGGRNIQYF
clone_size: -; v_call: TRBV20-1; j_call: TRBJ2-7; cdr3_aa: CSARYTSVDEQYF
clone_size: few; v_call: TRBV6-2/TRBV6-3; j_call: TRBJ1-2; cdr3_aa: CATSDREIYGYTF
clone_size: -; v_call: TRBV7-9; j_call: TRBJ1-2; cdr3_aa: CASSRPAGEANYGYTF
clone_size: few; v_call: TRBV11-2; j_call: TRBJ2-1; cdr3_aa: CASSLGFVSGEQFF
clone_size: -; v_call: TRBV24-1; j_call: TRBJ2-2; cdr3_aa: CATSPGQNTGELFF
clone_size: -; v_call: TRBV2; j_call: TRBJ2-4; cdr3_aa: CASRENIQYF
clone_size: -; v_call: TRBV11-2; j_call: TRBJ2-5; cdr3_aa: CASSGDRTQETQYF
clone_size: -; v_call: TRBV6-1; j_call: TRBJ1-2; cdr3_aa: CASRTQWTGGGSYTF
clone_size: many; v_call: TRBV10-3; j_call: TRBJ1-5; cdr3_aa: CAIKKDGQHNQPQHF
clone_size: -; v_call: TRBV5-1; j_call: TRBJ2-1; cdr3_aa: CASSLETLYNEQFF
clone_size: -; v_call: TRBV12-3/TRBV12-4; j_call: TRBJ2-7; cdr3_aa: CASQRSTSGGAYEQYF
clone_size: -; v_call: TRBV29-1; j_call: TRBJ2-3; cdr3_aa: CSVALRYTDTQYF
clone_size: few; v_call: TRBV6-5; j_call: TRBJ2-1; cdr3_aa: CASRQGRQQFF